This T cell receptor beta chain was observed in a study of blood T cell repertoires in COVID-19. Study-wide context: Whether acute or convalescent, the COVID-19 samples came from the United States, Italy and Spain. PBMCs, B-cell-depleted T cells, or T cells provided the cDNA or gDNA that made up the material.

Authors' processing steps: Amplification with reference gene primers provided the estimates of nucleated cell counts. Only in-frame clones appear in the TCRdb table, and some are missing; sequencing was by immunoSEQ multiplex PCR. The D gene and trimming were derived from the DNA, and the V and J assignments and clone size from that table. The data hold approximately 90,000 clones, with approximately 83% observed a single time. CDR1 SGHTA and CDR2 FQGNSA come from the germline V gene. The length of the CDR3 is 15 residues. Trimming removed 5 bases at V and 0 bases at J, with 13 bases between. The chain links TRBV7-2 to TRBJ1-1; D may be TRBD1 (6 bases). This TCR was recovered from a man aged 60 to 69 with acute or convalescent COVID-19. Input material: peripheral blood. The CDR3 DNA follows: TGTGCCAGCAGCCAGGTCAGGGGACTGAACACTGAAGCTTTCTTT. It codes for CASSQVRGLNTEAFF.